One sample yielded the 9 T cell receptor beta chains listed below, sequenced in a study of T cell responses to AZD1222 COVID-19 vaccine. Produced via immunoSEQ multiplex PCR; TCRdb's table is partial and in-frame only. The profile shows 100,000 to 120,000 clones, around nine tenths of them singletons. This specimen consisted of peripheral blood, obtained 28 days after the second AZD1222 dose. These TCRs come from an adult who received the AZD1222 COVID-19 vaccine.

The chain couples TRBV19 to TRBJ1-1; unclear D gene. With 2 bases removed from V and 1 base from J, the gap between germline ends came to 14 bases. The germline V gene encodes CDR1 LNHDA and CDR2 SQIVND (reference sequence). The CDR3 extends over 16 amino acids. The CDR3 DNA is TGTGCCAGTAGTATAAGTTACGGGCGTTCGAACACTGAAGCTTTCTTT. It translates to CASSISYGRSNTEAFF.

This clone was picked up a small number of times. The rearrangement joins TRBV28 to TRBJ2-5, with 7 bases that match TRBD2. CDR3 length: 15 residues. Germline V lookup: CDR1 MDHEN, CDR2 SYDVKM. The ends lost 7 bases at V and 2 bases at J; junction bases unmatched: 10. CDR3 in DNA: TGTGCCAGCACCCTTGGAGGGAGGGCACAAGAGACCCAGTACTTC. Its protein is CASTLGGRAQETQYF.

The CDR3 here is CASSEGTGNQPQHF. The CDR3 DNA follows: TGTGCCAGCAGTGAGGGGACAGGGAATCAGCCCCAGCATTTT. The V call is TRBV6-1, the J call TRBJ1-5, with TRBD1 identical over 9 bases. The germline CDR1 and CDR2 sequences are MNHNS and SASEGT. V dropped 3 bases and J dropped 4; count of bases not matched to a gene: 1. CDR3 size: 14 residues.

The CDR3 region is CASSLTGAGNTIYF. The CDR3 bases are TGTGCCAGCAGCTTAACAGGAGCAGGAAACACCATATATTTT. The rearrangement joins TRBV7-2 to TRBJ1-3, with D perhaps matching TRBD1 (5 bases). The CDR3 has 14 residues. Germline V lookup: CDR1 SGHTA, CDR2 FQGNSA. Trimming took 2 bases from V and 4 from J, leaving 9 bases between them.

This clone was seen once. This rearrangement joins TRBV9 to TRBJ2-2, with a tentative D call TRBD1 (6 bases). V was cut by 0 bases and J by 2 bases, with 8 bases left in between. CDR1 and CDR2 (germline): SGDLS, YYNGEE. The CDR3 runs to 15 residues. The CDR3, as DNA: TGTGCCAGCAGCGTAGGAGGGACAAACACCGGGGAGCTGTTTTTT. Protein product: CASSVGGTNTGELFF. Full variable domain (missing parts from reference TRBV9 and TRBJ2-2): DSGVTQTPKHLITATGQRVTLRCSPRSGDLSVYWYQQSLDQGLQFLIQYYNGEERAKGNILERFSAQQFPDLHSELNLSSLELGDSALYFCASSVGGTNTGELFFGEGSRLTVL.

The chain carries TRBV7-9 and TRBJ2-1; D perhaps matches TRBD2 (7 bases). Per germline, CDR1 SEHNR and CDR2 FQNEAQ (reference sequence). Trimming left V 8 bases short and J 5 bases short, with 13 bases between. The CDR3 consists of 13 residues. The CDR3 here is CASGGARDNEQFF. CDR3 nucleotide sequence: TGTGCCAGCGGGGGGGCTCGGGACAATGAGCAGTTCTTC.

This chain links TRBV11-3 with TRBJ1-3; unclear D gene. The CDR3 has 14 amino acids. V lost 0 bases to trimming and J lost 1 base, with 4 bases between them. Per germline, CDR1 SGHNT and CDR2 YENEEA. CDR3 coding DNA: TGTGCCAGCAGCTTAGAACGTTCTGGAAACACCATATATTTT. It encodes CASSLERSGNTIYF.

The genes are TRBV7-9 and TRBJ2-4; no firm D call. The CDR3 extends over 12 amino acids. CDR1 SEHNR and CDR2 FQNEAQ come from the germline V gene (reference sequence). Here the CDR3 DNA reads TGTGCTGTAGAGATAGCCAAAAACATTCAGTACTTC. Its protein is CAVEIAKNIQYF. Filled out from reference TRBV7-9 and TRBJ2-4, the complete variable domain reads DTGVSQNPRHKITKRGQNVTFRCDPISEHNRLYWYRQTLGQGPEFLTYFQNEAQLEKSRLLSDRFSAERPKGSFSTLEIQRTEQGDSAMYLCAVEIAKNIQYFGAGTRLSVL.

The chain uses TRBV5-1 and TRBJ1-1; 11 positions match TRBD1. Losses at the gene ends were 4 bases for V and 2 bases for J; bases not matched to a gene: 13. This CDR3 contains 18 residues. From germline, CDR1 is SGHRS and CDR2 YFSETQ. CDR3 bases: TGCGCCAGCAGCCCTACTGCGGGACAGGGGGTGAGAAACACTGAAGCTTTCTTT. This codes for CASSPTAGQGVRNTEAFF.